One and the same sample provided the 15 T cell receptor beta chains below, sequenced in a study of neurological immune-mediated disorders. From the 5' RACE reads, TCRdb called clonotypes with MiXCR, one entry per CDR3 protein. The sample includes about 49,000 distinct CDR3 sequences, under 15% of them seen just once. Noted time point: longitudinal time-point 2. The source material was PBMCs. Receptor source: a male donor with HTLV-1-associated myelopathy (HAM/TSP).

This clonotype appeared many times. The chain carries TRBV7-2 and TRBJ2-6, with D perhaps being TRBD1 or TRBD2 (5 bases each). Germline CDR1 reads SGHTA; CDR2 reads FQGNSA. V lost 5 bases to trimming and J lost 4 bases, with 12 bases between them. CDR3 length equals 15 residues. The CDR3 DNA reads as TGTGCCAGCAGCCCCCCCGGGGCCGGGGCCAACGTCCTGACTTTC. This encodes CASSPPGAGANVLTF.

This clonotype was seen at least ten times. The chain joins TRBV20-1 to TRBJ1-2; D possibly corresponds to TRBD1 (5 bases). The V end lost 0 bases, the J end lost 0 bases, and 17 bases lay between the germline ends. Per germline, CDR1 DFQATT and CDR2 SNEGSKA (reference sequence). The CDR3 is 17 amino acids. The DNA for the CDR3 is TGCAGTGCTAGAGATCGTGGGTGGGGGGAGGCTAACTATGGCTACACCTTC. Amino acid sequence: CSARDRGWGEANYGYTF.

This chain joins TRBV6-5 and TRBJ1-1, with D possibly TRBD1 on 5 matching bases. Per germline, CDR1 MNHEY and CDR2 SVGAGI. Trimming removed 5 bases from V and 6 bases from J, with 16 bases in between. CDR3 length: 14 residues. CDR3 region: CASSQGSRRAEAFF. CDR3 DNA sequence: TGTGCCAGCAGTCAGGGATCCCGGCGAGCTGAAGCTTTCTTT.

This clonotype was observed at least ten times. The chain combines TRBV24-1 with TRBJ1-5; D call uncertain. Trimming stripped 3 bases from V and 11 bases from J, with 13 bases between. CDR1 and CDR2 (germline): KGHDR, SFDVKD. The CDR3 contains 13 residues. The CDR3 DNA sequence: TGTGCCACCAGTGATACTTCGATACGGACCCAGCATTTT. This translates into CATSDTSIRTQHF.

DNA of the CDR3: TGTGCCAGCGGGCATTCGGGGACAGCGAACACCGGGGAGCTGTTTTTT. Translation gives CASGHSGTANTGELFF. The rearrangement joins TRBV28 to TRBJ2-2; 7 bases are a match to TRBD1. CDR1 and CDR2 (germline): MDHEN, SYDVKM. V shed 8 bases, J shed 0 bases, and the junction held 9 bases outside the gene matches. The length of the CDR3 is 16 residues.

This clonotype has a count of ten or more. The rearrangement links TRBV5-1 to TRBJ2-2, with D possibly being TRBD2 (6 bases). Germline lookup yields CDR1 SGHRS and CDR2 YFSETQ. V was pared by 3 bases and J by 3 bases, with 24 bases between. The CDR3 has 19 residues. The CDR3 loop reads CASSWGDGRPREYTGELFF. The DNA of the CDR3 is TGCGCCAGCAGCTGGGGGGACGGTCGGCCCCGCGAGTACACCGGGGAGCTGTTTTTT. Supplemented by reference TRBV5-1 and TRBJ2-2, the full variable domain reads KAGVTQTPRYLIKTRGQQVTLSCSPISGHRSVSWYQQTPGQGLQFLFEYFSETQRNKGNFPGRFSGRQFSNSRSEMNVSTLELGDSALYLCASSWGDGRPREYTGELFFGEGSRLTVL.

This clonotype has at least ten counts. The J gene is TRBJ2-5, the V gene TRBV20-1; tentative D call: TRBD2 (5 bases). Per the germline V gene, CDR1 is DFQATT and CDR2 is SNEGSKA (reference sequence). The CDR3 has 13 amino acids. The germline V and J ends were trimmed by 4 bases and 7 bases, with 16 bases remaining between them. The CDR3 loop is CSAMVRTGGTQYF. CDR3 sequence (DNA): TGCAGTGCTATGGTGAGGACTGGAGGGACCCAGTACTTC.

On this clonotype itself: A much larger clone differs by one base, so this may be a read error. The CDR3 carries no conserved terminal phenylalanine or tryptophan, so it likely arises from a read error. The chain recombines TRBV20-1 with TRBJ2-5, with D unresolved. Trimming left V 2 bases short and J 5 bases short, with 6 bases between. CDR1 is DFQATT and CDR2 is SNEGSKA in the germline V gene (reference sequence). This CDR3 has 11 residues. CDR3 loop: CSARITETQYL. CDR3 in DNA: TGCAGTGCTAGAATAACGGAGACCCAGTACTTA.

This clonotype has at least ten counts. The J gene is TRBJ1-1, the V gene TRBV12-3 or TRBV12-4, with 9 bases identical to TRBD1. The CDR3 totals 15 residues. V lost 1 base to trimming and J lost 5 bases; unmatched junction nucleotides: 5. The CDR3 here is CASSLVGQGKTEAFF. CDR3 nucleotides: TGTGCCAGCAGTTTAGTGGGACAGGGCAAGACTGAAGCTTTCTTT.

Many counts were recorded for this clonotype. V usage is TRBV9 and J usage is TRBJ1-5; TRBD1 matches at 8 bases. Germline V gene sequence: CDR1 SGDLS, CDR2 YYNGEE. This CDR3 is built from 18 residues. Losses at the gene ends were 4 bases for V and 2 bases for J; bases not matched to a gene: 14. The CDR3 is CASSPPVEDRGGNQPQHF. The CDR3 DNA reads as TGTGCCAGCAGCCCTCCGGTGGAAGACAGGGGTGGCAATCAGCCCCAGCATTTT.

A remark on this clonotype: At one end the junction does not follow the germline gene, possibly because of a read error. This chain joins TRBV20-1 and TRBJ1-4; D is ambiguous. Germline V lookup: CDR1 DFQATT, CDR2 SNEGSKA (reference sequence). The CDR3 spans 12 residues. In DNA, the CDR3 is TGCAGTGCTAGTCTGAACCCTGAAAAACAGTTTTTT. Amino acid sequence: CSASLNPEKQFF.

This clonotype was seen many times. The chain links TRBV6-2 or TRBV6-3 to TRBJ2-5; D gene uncertain. The CDR3 contains 12 residues. Deletions cut 3 bases from V and 9 bases from J, with 11 bases between. CDR1 is MNHEY, CDR2 SVGEGT, per germline. The CDR3 loop reads CASSYSRKAQYF. In nucleotides, the CDR3 is TGTGCCAGCAGTTATTCCAGAAAGGCCCAGTACTTC.

In this sample, this clonotype turned up many times. J is TRBJ1-1 and V is TRBV20-1; D remains ambiguous. This CDR3 comprises 14 residues. Per the germline V gene, CDR1 is DFQATT and CDR2 is SNEGSKA (reference sequence). The CDR3 spells CSGVLAGAGTEAFF. The DNA for the CDR3 is TGCAGCGGTGTACTCGCGGGCGCCGGGACTGAAGCTTTCTTT.

The sample holds a few counts of this clonotype. The chain couples TRBV18 to TRBJ1-1; 7 bases are shared with TRBD1. Trimming took 6 bases from V and 3 from J; bases not matched to a gene: 7. Germline V lookup: CDR1 KGHSH, CDR2 LQKENI. This CDR3 has 14 amino acids. The CDR3 sequence is CASSPWTGDTEAFF. The CDR3, as DNA: TGTGCCAGCTCCCCCTGGACAGGAGACACTGAAGCTTTCTTT. Combining the CDR3 with reference TRBV18 and TRBJ1-1 gives the whole variable domain NAGVMQNPRHLVRRRGQEARLRCSPMKGHSHVYWYRQLPEEGLKFMVYLQKENIIDESGMPKERFSAEFPKEGPSILRIQQVVRGDSAAYFCASSPWTGDTEAFFGQGTRLTVV.

This clonotype was observed many times. The gene calls are TRBV20-1 and TRBJ1-2; D is ambiguous. The germline V gene has CDR1 DFQATT and CDR2 SNEGSKA (reference sequence). The V and J ends lost 4 bases and 2 bases respectively, with 14 bases between them. This CDR3 region has 14 residues. For the CDR3, the DNA is TGCAGTGCTAAGGCGTGGACCGAAAACTATGGCTACACCTTC. It codes for CSAKAWTENYGYTF.